The rows below give T cell receptor beta chains drawn from one sample of a study of blood T cell repertoires in COVID-19. The protocol was immunoSEQ multiplex PCR, while the TCRdb copy is restricted to in-frame clones and leaves out a portion. Seen here are roughly 340,000 clones, more than 80% observed once, and the top ten hold more than 0.8%. The sequenced material came from PBMCs or T cells enriched from blood (not recorded which). Receptor source: a man aged 18 to 29 who had recovered from COVID-19. CDR3s include the opening cysteine and the closing phenylalanine or tryptophan. Fields, in order: clone size, J gene, D gene, V gene, CDR3 DNA, CDR3 protein. A D gene is named only where the DNA matches it firmly. Part of the rows lack a size; the others show once, few, many or a class for expanded clones.

clone_size: NA
j_call: TRBJ1-5
d_call: NA
v_call: TRBV27
cdr3_nt: TGTGCCAGCAGTGGGCAGGGGTGGCAGCCCCAGCATTTT
cdr3_aa: CASSGQGWQPQHF

clone_size: NA
j_call: TRBJ2-1
d_call: TRBD2
v_call: TRBV7-3
cdr3_nt: TGTGCCAGCAGCCCTCGAATTAGCGGGGGGTTATACAATGAGCAGTTCTTC
cdr3_aa: CASSPRISGGLYNEQFF

clone_size: NA
j_call: TRBJ2-5
d_call: NA
v_call: TRBV2
cdr3_nt: TGTGCCGTCTACCATTCGTACCAAGAGACCCAGTACTTC
cdr3_aa: CAVYHSYQETQYF

clone_size: NA
j_call: TRBJ1-5
d_call: TRBD1
v_call: TRBV7-2
cdr3_nt: TGTGCCAGCAGCCTCGGGACAGGGAGAACGGATCAGCCCCAGCATTTT
cdr3_aa: CASSLGTGRTDQPQHF

clone_size: NA
j_call: TRBJ2-3
d_call: NA
v_call: TRBV3-1/TRBV3-2
cdr3_nt: TGTGCCAGCAGCTATACTAGCTCCGATACGCAGTATTTT
cdr3_aa: CASSYTSSDTQYF

clone_size: NA
j_call: TRBJ2-5
d_call: NA
v_call: TRBV7-2
cdr3_nt: TGTGCCAGCAGCTTATTTGCGGGGGCTCCGATCCAAGAGACCCAGTACTTC
cdr3_aa: CASSLFAGAPIQETQYF

clone_size: NA
j_call: TRBJ2-7
d_call: TRBD2
v_call: TRBV5-4
cdr3_nt: TGTGCCAGCAGCTTGGCTGCGGGGACTAGCGGGATCGAGCAGTACTTC
cdr3_aa: CASSLAAGTSGIEQYF

clone_size: once
j_call: TRBJ2-3
d_call: NA
v_call: TRBV5-4
cdr3_nt: TGTGCCAGCAGCTTGGGAGGAGCGGGCGGCGATAATACGCAGTATTTT
cdr3_aa: CASSLGGAGGDNTQYF

clone_size: NA
j_call: TRBJ1-5
d_call: TRBD1
v_call: TRBV29-1
cdr3_nt: TGCAGCGTGTGGACAGGGGGCGGACAGCCCCAGCATTTT
cdr3_aa: CSVWTGGGQPQHF

clone_size: NA
j_call: TRBJ1-6
d_call: NA
v_call: TRBV15
cdr3_nt: TGTGCCGCCAGCCGGGGAATCGGTTCACCCCTCCACTTT
cdr3_aa: CAASRGIGSPLHF

clone_size: once
j_call: TRBJ1-1
d_call: TRBD1
v_call: TRBV11-2
cdr3_nt: TGTGCCAGCAGCTCAACGGGACAGGGGGCGTCTGAAGCTTTCTTT
cdr3_aa: CASSSTGQGASEAFF

clone_size: NA
j_call: TRBJ2-7
d_call: TRBD2
v_call: TRBV27
cdr3_nt: TGTGCCAGCAGTAGCCCGACTAGCGGGGGGCCGTCTTTTGGGAGGCAGTACTTC
cdr3_aa: CASSSPTSGGPSFGRQYF

clone_size: NA
j_call: TRBJ1-1
d_call: TRBD1
v_call: TRBV30
cdr3_nt: TGTGCCTGGACTGGACAGGGGGCGATGAAAGCTTTCTTT
cdr3_aa: CAWTGQGAMKAFF

clone_size: NA
j_call: TRBJ2-1
d_call: TRBD1
v_call: TRBV11-3
cdr3_nt: TGTGCCAGCAGCTCCTCCCACACAGGGGGACGACAGTTCTTC
cdr3_aa: CASSSSHTGGRQFF

clone_size: NA
j_call: TRBJ1-5
d_call: TRBD1
v_call: TRBV9
cdr3_nt: TGTGCCAGCAGCGTAGGCTATGCAGGGGGCCAGCCCCAGCATTTT
cdr3_aa: CASSVGYAGGQPQHF

clone_size: NA
j_call: TRBJ1-5
d_call: TRBD1
v_call: TRBV28
cdr3_nt: TGTGCCAGCCTCCGCGACAGGGGCAATCAGCCCCAGCATTTT
cdr3_aa: CASLRDRGNQPQHF

clone_size: NA
j_call: TRBJ2-2
d_call: TRBD2
v_call: TRBV15
cdr3_nt: TGTGCCACCAGCCTAGCGGGGGGACAGACCGGGGAGCTGTTTTTT
cdr3_aa: CATSLAGGQTGELFF

clone_size: NA
j_call: TRBJ2-3
d_call: NA
v_call: TRBV11-3
cdr3_nt: TGTGCCAGCAGCTTTTCCCGCGAAGATACGCAGTATTTT
cdr3_aa: CASSFSREDTQYF

clone_size: few
j_call: TRBJ1-1
d_call: TRBD1
v_call: TRBV9
cdr3_nt: TGTGCCAGCACACAGGGGGTTATGAACACTGAAGCTTTCTTT
cdr3_aa: CASTQGVMNTEAFF

clone_size: once
j_call: TRBJ2-5
d_call: NA
v_call: TRBV7-3
cdr3_nt: TGTGCCAGCAGCTCCCTAGCGCAAGAGACCCAGTACTTC
cdr3_aa: CASSSLAQETQYF

clone_size: NA
j_call: TRBJ1-2
d_call: TRBD1
v_call: TRBV11-2
cdr3_nt: TGTGCCAGCAGCTTAGTGAAGGGCCCCTGGACAGGGACCGGCTACACCTTC
cdr3_aa: CASSLVKGPWTGTGYTF

clone_size: once
j_call: TRBJ2-7
d_call: TRBD1
v_call: TRBV12-3/TRBV12-4
cdr3_nt: TGTGCCAGCACCCAGCAGGGGGCAGGCGAGCAGTACTTC
cdr3_aa: CASTQQGAGEQYF

clone_size: once
j_call: TRBJ2-2
d_call: NA
v_call: TRBV7-3
cdr3_nt: TGTGCCAGCAGCTTTCATTCCGGGGAGCTGTTTTTT
cdr3_aa: CASSFHSGELFF

clone_size: once
j_call: TRBJ1-4
d_call: NA
v_call: TRBV5-8
cdr3_nt: TGTGCCAGCAGCCTGGGACCCATCGCGGGGGAAAAACTGTTTTTT
cdr3_aa: CASSLGPIAGEKLFF

clone_size: NA
j_call: TRBJ2-5
d_call: NA
v_call: TRBV6-1
cdr3_nt: TGTGCCAGCAGTGAATTGTGGGGGGTAGGGGAGACCCAGTACTTC
cdr3_aa: CASSELWGVGETQYF

clone_size: NA
j_call: TRBJ1-2
d_call: TRBD1
v_call: TRBV27
cdr3_nt: TGTGCCAGCAGGCTGAGGGGGCGAGGGGACTACACCTTC
cdr3_aa: CASRLRGRGDYTF

clone_size: NA
j_call: TRBJ1-1
d_call: TRBD1
v_call: TRBV6-6
cdr3_nt: TGTGCCAGCAAGCAGGGGGCCGGAGCTTTCTTT
cdr3_aa: CASKQGAGAFF

clone_size: NA
j_call: TRBJ1-6
d_call: NA
v_call: TRBV9
cdr3_nt: TGTGCCAGCAGCGTTGGAGCGTCGAGCTCCTATAATTCACCCCTCCACTTT
cdr3_aa: CASSVGASSSYNSPLHF

clone_size: NA
j_call: TRBJ2-5
d_call: TRBD1
v_call: TRBV3-1/TRBV3-2
cdr3_nt: TGTGCCAGCAGCCAAGATTACAGGGGAGAGACCCAGTACTTC
cdr3_aa: CASSQDYRGETQYF

clone_size: NA
j_call: TRBJ1-6
d_call: NA
v_call: TRBV5-1
cdr3_nt: TGCGCCAGGGATGAGTCTGGGCTTTATTCGAGCTCCTATAATTCACCCCTCCACTTT
cdr3_aa: CARDESGLYSSSYNSPLHF

clone_size: NA
j_call: TRBJ1-4
d_call: NA
v_call: TRBV5-1
cdr3_nt: TGCGCCAGCAGCTTGGGGGCAGGAAGCAGTGAAAAACTGTTTTTT
cdr3_aa: CASSLGAGSSEKLFF

clone_size: NA
j_call: TRBJ2-3
d_call: TRBD2
v_call: TRBV27
cdr3_nt: TGTGCCAGCCAACAAGTCGGGGGGGGGTTAGATACGCAGTATTTT
cdr3_aa: CASQQVGGGLDTQYF

clone_size: NA
j_call: TRBJ1-1
d_call: NA
v_call: TRBV19
cdr3_nt: TGTGCCAGTAATACAGGGATGGCTGAAGCTTTCTTT
cdr3_aa: CASNTGMAEAFF

clone_size: NA
j_call: TRBJ1-6
d_call: TRBD1
v_call: TRBV6-6
cdr3_nt: TGTGCCAGCAGTCGAACCGGACAGGGGGTCTCCTATAATTCACCCCTCCACTTT
cdr3_aa: CASSRTGQGVSYNSPLHF

clone_size: NA
j_call: TRBJ1-3
d_call: NA
v_call: TRBV6-1
cdr3_nt: TGTGCCAGCAGTGAAATGTGGAGCTCTGGAAACACCATATATTTT
cdr3_aa: CASSEMWSSGNTIYF

clone_size: NA
j_call: TRBJ2-5
d_call: TRBD1
v_call: TRBV7-9
cdr3_nt: TGTGCCAGCAGCGGGACAGGGGTCCAAACCCAGTACTTC
cdr3_aa: CASSGTGVQTQYF

clone_size: NA
j_call: TRBJ2-7
d_call: TRBD1
v_call: TRBV6-5
cdr3_nt: TGTGCCAGCAGTAGGGACAGGGAATACGAGCAGTACTTC
cdr3_aa: CASSRDREYEQYF

clone_size: NA
j_call: TRBJ1-1
d_call: NA
v_call: TRBV6-5
cdr3_nt: TGTGCCAGCAGTTATTGGGGTGAGGGTAGGACTGAAGCTTTCTTT
cdr3_aa: CASSYWGEGRTEAFF

clone_size: NA
j_call: TRBJ2-7
d_call: TRBD1
v_call: TRBV4-2
cdr3_nt: TGTGCCAGCAGCCAGCTTTCGGGACAGCCAGAGCAGTACTTC
cdr3_aa: CASSQLSGQPEQYF

clone_size: NA
j_call: TRBJ2-7
d_call: NA
v_call: TRBV28
cdr3_nt: TGTGCCAGCAGTTTATTATCGGGGGACGAGCAGTACTTC
cdr3_aa: CASSLLSGDEQYF

clone_size: NA
j_call: TRBJ1-6
d_call: NA
v_call: TRBV19
cdr3_nt: TGTGCCAGTAGCCAGGGACTTAATTCACCCCTCCACTTT
cdr3_aa: CASSQGLNSPLHF

clone_size: NA
j_call: TRBJ2-5
d_call: TRBD2
v_call: TRBV5-5
cdr3_nt: TGTGCCAGCCAAGTGGGCGGGGGGTTCCAAGAGACCCAGTACTTC
cdr3_aa: CASQVGGGFQETQYF

clone_size: NA
j_call: TRBJ2-1
d_call: TRBD2
v_call: TRBV4-1
cdr3_nt: TGCGCCAGCAGCCAATACATAGCGGGCAACGACTACAATGAGCAGTTCTTC
cdr3_aa: CASSQYIAGNDYNEQFF

clone_size: NA
j_call: TRBJ1-3
d_call: NA
v_call: TRBV7-9
cdr3_nt: TGTGCCAGCAGCTTAGGACGGACTAACTCTGGAAACACCATATATTTT
cdr3_aa: CASSLGRTNSGNTIYF

clone_size: NA
j_call: TRBJ2-7
d_call: TRBD2
v_call: TRBV7-2
cdr3_nt: TGTGCCAGCAGCTTAGTGGCGGGAGGGAGCTCCTACGAGCAGTACTTC
cdr3_aa: CASSLVAGGSSYEQYF

clone_size: few
j_call: TRBJ2-4
d_call: NA
v_call: TRBV27
cdr3_nt: TGTGCCAGCAGGGGCCTTAGGTCCAAAAACATTCAGTACTTC
cdr3_aa: CASRGLRSKNIQYF

clone_size: NA
j_call: TRBJ1-2
d_call: NA
v_call: TRBV12-3/TRBV12-4
cdr3_nt: TGTGCCAGCAGTTTGGCAGGGGTCGCTGGCTACACCTTC
cdr3_aa: CASSLAGVAGYTF